These T cell receptor beta chains were read from a single sample in a study of metastatic and nonmetastatic thyroid tumors. MiXCR was used by TCRdb to re-call the PCR reads. Of about 11,000 clones listed, about 12% were seen once; the top ten hold 10% to 15%. The sequencing input was blood. These receptors were collected from a female donor with papillary thyroid cancer or a benign thyroid nodule (not recorded which). Some clones in this sample may be carry-over from other donors' samples. Both conserved end residues are part of each CDR3. Each record gives: clone size, V gene, J gene, D gene, CDR3 protein, CDR3 DNA. D genes are given only for firm matches. Clone size is shown for a subset of rows, as once, few, many or a class of expanded clone.

many	TRBV20-1	TRBJ2-3	.	CSARVEGPDTQYF	TGCAGTGCTAGAGTGGAAGGGCCAGATACGCAGTATTTT
medium-sized	TRBV2	TRBJ1-1	.	CASSTRGTEAFF	TGTGCCAGCAGTACCAGAGGCACTGAAGCTTTCTTT
many	TRBV6-1	TRBJ1-4	.	CASSPMGPPRATNEKLFF	TGTGCCAGCAGTCCTATGGGACCGCCGAGGGCAACTAATGAAAAACTGTTTTTT
few	TRBV10-2	TRBJ2-7	TRBD1	CASRETGPYEQYF	TGCGCCAGCAGGGAGACAGGGCCCTACGAGCAGTACTTC
medium-sized	TRBV4-2	TRBJ1-2	TRBD1	CASSQVGQGNYGYTF	TGTGCCAGCAGCCAAGTGGGACAGGGGAACTATGGCTACACCTTC
few	TRBV6-1	TRBJ1-1	.	CASRPWGRNTEAFF	TGTGCCAGCAGACCCTGGGGGAGGAACACTGAAGCTTTCTTT
many	TRBV20-1	TRBJ2-1	TRBD2	CSAIPASGIYNEQFF	TGCAGTGCTATCCCCGCTAGCGGGATCTACAATGAGCAGTTCTTC
many	TRBV30	TRBJ2-4	.	CAWSVRWGIQYF	TGTGCCTGGAGTGTACGGTGGGGCATTCAGTACTTC
many	TRBV20-1	TRBJ2-7	.	CSARKITGASYEQYF	TGCAGTGCTAGAAAAATAACAGGAGCTTCCTACGAGCAGTACTTC
medium-sized	TRBV30	TRBJ1-5	TRBD1	CAWSAGGNQPQHF	TGTGCCTGGAGTGCAGGGGGAAATCAGCCCCAGCATTTT
many	TRBV9	TRBJ1-2	.	CASSVSGQSTYGYTF	TGTGCCAGCAGCGTAAGCGGGCAGAGCACCTATGGCTACACCTTC
medium-sized	TRBV3-1	TRBJ2-1	TRBD2	CASSHLAGGYNEQFF	TGTGCCAGCAGCCATTTAGCGGGGGGGTACAATGAGCAGTTCTTC
many	TRBV30	TRBJ2-1	TRBD2	CAWSVLGRGGTSGREQFF	TGTGCCTGGAGTGTATTAGGTAGGGGGGGGACTAGCGGGAGAGAGCAGTTCTTC
medium-sized	TRBV20-1	TRBJ1-2	.	CSATTEEITGYTF	TGCAGTGCCACCACGGAGGAGATTACGGGCTACACCTTC
medium-sized	TRBV19	TRBJ2-7	TRBD1	CASRRQGRYEQYF	TGTGCCAGTAGAAGACAGGGGCGGTACGAGCAGTACTTC
medium-sized	TRBV7-6	TRBJ1-2	TRBD1	CASSPGTGGVYGYTF	TGTGCCAGCAGCCCAGGGACAGGGGGCGTCTATGGCTACACCTTC
many	TRBV20-1	TRBJ1-5	TRBD1	CSATGQGDQPQHF	TGCAGTGCTACGGGACAGGGGGATCAGCCCCAGCATTTT
many	TRBV7-9	TRBJ2-3	.	CASSLGLEADTQYF	TGTGCCAGCAGCTTGGGATTAGAAGCAGATACGCAGTATTTT
medium-sized	TRBV6-1	TRBJ2-5	TRBD1	CASSLQGAAETQYF	TGTGCCAGCAGCCTACAGGGGGCTGCGGAGACCCAGTACTTC
.	TRBV11-2	TRBJ2-3	.	CASSSTRSPLAPYF	TGTGCCAGCAGCTCCACCAGATCGCCCCTCGCCCCCTATTTT
many	TRBV9	TRBJ2-1	TRBD1	CASSPYRGPNEQFF	TGTGCCAGCAGCCCCTACAGGGGGCCCAATGAGCAGTTCTTC
medium-sized	TRBV2	TRBJ2-5	TRBD1	CASSRGRETQYF	TGTGCCAGCAGCAGGGGGAGAGAGACCCAGTACTTC
many	TRBV7-6	TRBJ2-2	.	CASSLFPGELFF	TGTGCCAGCAGCTTATTTCCCGGGGAGCTGTTTTTT
many	TRBV20-1	TRBJ1-1	TRBD1	CSARDGTGNTEAFF	TGCAGTGCTAGAGATGGGACAGGGAACACTGAAGCTTTCTTT
many	TRBV4-1	TRBJ2-5	.	CASSQVRTLRRLETQYF	TGCGCCAGCAGCCAAGTCCGCACCCTGAGGAGGCTAGAGACCCAGTACTTC
medium-sized	TRBV6-1	TRBJ2-1	.	CASSENARSNEQFF	TGTGCCAGCAGTGAGAACGCACGCAGCAATGAGCAGTTCTTC
many	TRBV20-1	TRBJ1-1	.	CSARAAWTLNTEAFF	TGCAGTGCTAGAGCAGCTTGGACGTTGAACACTGAAGCTTTCTTT
many	TRBV20-1	TRBJ1-5	.	CSASAGNNQPQHF	TGCAGTGCTAGTGCAGGGAACAATCAGCCCCAGCATTTT
once	TRBV11-2	TRBJ2-1	TRBD2	CASSLLLRGSSYNEQFF	TGTGCCAGCAGCTTACTTCTGCGGGGGAGTTCTTACAATGAGCAGTTCTTC
many	TRBV10-3	TRBJ1-2	TRBD1	CAISESLSGGLVGYTF	TGTGCCATCAGTGAGTCCTTGTCAGGGGGTCTTGTTGGCTACACCTTC
.	TRBV27	TRBJ2-7	.	CASSSALLMGEQYF	TGTGCCAGCAGTTCAGCCTTATTGATGGGGGAGCAGTACTTC
.	TRBV3-1	TRBJ2-7	TRBD2	CASSWTSGRLYEQYF	TGTGCCAGCAGCTGGACTAGCGGGAGGTTATACGAGCAGTACTTC
medium-sized	TRBV6-1	TRBJ2-7	TRBD2	CASSFTSDSYEQYF	TGTGCCAGCAGTTTTACTAGCGATTCCTACGAGCAGTACTTC
many	TRBV20-1	TRBJ2-1	TRBD2	CSAGDPGRNEQFF	TGCAGTGCTGGGGACCCCGGGAGGAATGAGCAGTTCTTC
many	TRBV7-9	TRBJ1-5	.	CASSLAKGKGTDQPQHF	TGTGCCAGCAGCTTAGCGAAGGGTAAGGGAACCGATCAGCCCCAGCATTTT
.	TRBV18	TRBJ1-2	TRBD1	CASSTGQDYGYTF	TGTGCCAGCTCAACGGGACAGGACTATGGCTACACCTTC
medium-sized	TRBV19	TRBJ1-5	TRBD1	CAAKDRGANQPQHF	TGTGCCGCTAAGGACAGGGGAGCAAATCAGCCCCAGCATTTT
.	TRBV9	TRBJ2-2	.	CAISPAFTGELFF	TGTGCCATCAGCCCAGCCTTCACCGGGGAGCTGTTTTTT
medium-sized	TRBV6-2/TRBV6-3	TRBJ1-6	TRBD1	CASSLQGANNSPLHF	TGTGCCAGCAGTTTACAGGGGGCGAATAATTCACCCCTCCACTTT
many	TRBV7-9	TRBJ2-3	.	CASSLVSAVTPQYF	TGTGCCAGCAGCTTGGTGTCGGCGGTCACCCCGCAGTATTTT
many	TRBV5-4	TRBJ2-7	.	CASSVDKRAAYEQYF	TGTGCCAGCAGCGTGGATAAGCGGGCCGCCTACGAGCAGTACTTC
medium-sized	TRBV3-1	TRBJ2-2	TRBD2	CASSPWVAGGTGELFF	TGTGCCAGCAGTCCCTGGGTAGCGGGAGGTACCGGGGAGCTGTTTTTT
many	TRBV20-1	TRBJ2-1	.	CSARDWDPKGATYNEQFF	TGCAGTGCTAGAGATTGGGACCCAAAGGGAGCGACCTACAATGAGCAGTTCTTC
many	TRBV7-9	TRBJ2-7	TRBD2	CASSSRTSGRVYEQYF	TGTGCCAGCAGCTCCCGGACTAGCGGGAGGGTCTACGAGCAGTACTTC
medium-sized	TRBV6-5	TRBJ1-3	TRBD1	CASSPSTRGGNFGNTIYF	TGTGCCAGCAGCCCTTCCACTCGAGGGGGCAACTTTGGAAACACCATATATTTT
many	TRBV5-1	TRBJ2-5	.	CASSFPGEETQYF	TGCGCCAGCAGCTTCCCAGGGGAAGAGACCCAGTACTTC
.	TRBV20-1	TRBJ1-5	.	CSTLRGNQPQHF	TGTAGTACCCTACGCGGCAATCAGCCCCAGCATTTT
many	TRBV5-1	TRBJ2-3	TRBD1	CASSFGQGTDTQYF	TGCGCCAGCAGCTTTGGACAGGGAACAGATACGCAGTATTTT